This TCR beta chain was observed in a study of OX40 agonist ivuxolimab in advanced cancers. The study's findings and limits: Low normalized T-cell clonal expansion also characterized some of the nonresponders.

Germline-derived CDR1 and CDR2 are LNHDA and SQIVND (reference sequence). The CDR3 sequence is 15 residues long. V was clipped by 6 bases and J by 3 bases, with 14 bases between them. TCRdb's copy holds only in-frame clones and misses some; the assay was immunoSEQ multiplex PCR. The sample lists around 56,000 clones; roughly 77% were seen once. To note about this clone: Antigen specificity is unknown.

This sequence joins TRBV19 and TRBJ2-2; possibly TRBD1 for D (7 bases). Here the sequenced sample was CD4+ or CD8+ T cells sorted from blood, taken in a trial of the OX40 agonist ivuxolimab. The TCR was taken from an adult with an advanced solid tumor such as melanoma, head and neck, liver or kidney cancer. CDR3 residues: CASRVQGGYTGELFF. DNA for the CDR3: TGTGCCAGTAGGGTGCAGGGGGGCTACACCGGGGAGCTGTTTTTT.